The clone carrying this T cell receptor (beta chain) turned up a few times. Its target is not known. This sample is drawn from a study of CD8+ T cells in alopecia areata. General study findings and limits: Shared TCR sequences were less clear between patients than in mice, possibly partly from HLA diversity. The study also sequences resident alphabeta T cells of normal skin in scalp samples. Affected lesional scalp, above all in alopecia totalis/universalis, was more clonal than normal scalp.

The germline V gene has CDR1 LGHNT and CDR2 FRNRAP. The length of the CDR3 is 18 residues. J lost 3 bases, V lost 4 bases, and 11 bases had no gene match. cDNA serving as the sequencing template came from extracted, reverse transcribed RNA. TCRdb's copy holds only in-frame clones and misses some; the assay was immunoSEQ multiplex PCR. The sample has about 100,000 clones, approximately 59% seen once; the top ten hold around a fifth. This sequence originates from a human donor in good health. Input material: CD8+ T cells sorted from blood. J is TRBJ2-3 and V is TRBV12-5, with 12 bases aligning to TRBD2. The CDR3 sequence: CASGSPLLAGGLTDTQYF. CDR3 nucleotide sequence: TGTGCTAGTGGTTCACCCCTACTAGCGGGGGGACTTACAGATACGCAGTATTTT.